This TCR beta chain originates from a study of beta chain features in type 1 diabetes. Study-wide results and caveats: Among all four CD4+ subsets, Type 1 diabetes patients had TCRB CDR3s that were moderately but significantly shorter. Reduced insertions and increased deletions marked VDJ junctions in type 1 diabetes patients.

A remark on this clone: Its antigen remains unidentified.

The CDR3 loop spans 16 amino acids. Germline CDR1 and CDR2: MNHEY and SVGAGI. V shed 2 bases, J shed 5 bases, and the junction held 8 bases outside the gene matches. By way of CD45RO/CCR7/CD25/CD127/CD95/CD27, the CD4+ regulatory, stem cell-like memory, central memory and naive cells were sorted. The entirety of the isolated RNA underwent reverse transcription, so expressed TCRB transcripts were sequenced. Reads from naive, central memory and regulatory T cell samples averaged roughly 3.6 million. Repertoires were generated with immunoSEQ multiplex PCR, while TCRdb's copy carries only in-frame clones and drops some. The sample carries 600,000 to 700,000 clones, about an eighth recorded once.

Material for sequencing was naive CD4+ T cells from blood. The genes are TRBV6-5 and TRBJ2-7, with TRBD1 matching over 11 bases. The origin of this receptor is a man between 18 and 29 years old with type 1 diabetes. The CDR3 is CASSYLRDRGSDEQYF. The DNA of the CDR3 is TGTGCCAGCAGTTACCTCCGGGACAGGGGGTCCGACGAGCAGTACTTC.